The T cell receptor (beta chain) under discussion was sequenced for a study of blood T cell repertoires in COVID-19. Overall study context: Sites in the United States, Italy and Spain provided acute and convalescent COVID-19 samples. PBMCs, B-cell-depleted T cells, or T cells provided the cDNA or gDNA that made up the material.

There are 14 residues in the CDR3. With V trimmed by 5 bases and J by 7 bases, 5 bases remained unmatched. The germline V gene has CDR1 SGHRS and CDR2 YFSETQ. As originally analysed: Estimation of nucleated cell counts relied on the amplification of reference gene primers. The protocol was immunoSEQ multiplex PCR, while the TCRdb copy is restricted to in-frame clones and leaves out a portion. V, J and clone size are those of that table, while D and trimming were read from the DNA. The table records approximately 53,000 clones, approximately 83% of them present only once. The sequenced sample consisted of peripheral blood. This chain uses TRBV5-1 with TRBJ1-6; 8 bases are shared with TRBD1. The source is a man aged 35 to 55 with acute or convalescent COVID-19. CDR3 in amino acids: CASSQTGDNSPLHF. In nucleotides, the CDR3 is TGCGCCAGCAGTCAGACAGGGGACAATTCACCCCTCCACTTT.